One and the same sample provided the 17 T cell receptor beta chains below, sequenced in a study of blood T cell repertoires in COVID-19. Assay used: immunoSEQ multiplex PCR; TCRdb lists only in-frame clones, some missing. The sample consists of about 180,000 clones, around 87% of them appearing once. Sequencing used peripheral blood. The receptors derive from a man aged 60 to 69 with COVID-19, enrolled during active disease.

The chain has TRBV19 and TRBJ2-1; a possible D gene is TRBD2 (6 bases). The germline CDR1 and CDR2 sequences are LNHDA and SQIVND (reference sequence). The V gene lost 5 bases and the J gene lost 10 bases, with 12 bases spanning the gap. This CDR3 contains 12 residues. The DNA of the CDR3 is TGTGCCAGTAGTTTCGGGGGTTGGGAGCAGTTCTTC. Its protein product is CASSFGGWEQFF.

The CDR3 sequence: CASSLGGPNTGELFF. DNA of the CDR3: TGTGCCAGCAGCCTCGGAGGGCCCAACACCGGGGAGCTGTTTTTT. The gene calls are TRBV7-2 and TRBJ2-2; the D gene is possibly TRBD2 (6 bases). Trimming took 5 bases from V and 2 from J, leaving 12 bases between them. The CDR3 extends over 15 amino acids. Germline CDR1 and CDR2: SGHTA and FQGNSA.

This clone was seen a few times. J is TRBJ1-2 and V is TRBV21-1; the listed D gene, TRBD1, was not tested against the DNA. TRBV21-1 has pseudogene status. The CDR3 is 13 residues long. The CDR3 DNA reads TGTGCCAGCAGCAAAGATAGGCAGGCTGGCTACACCTTC. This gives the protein CASSKDRQAGYTF.

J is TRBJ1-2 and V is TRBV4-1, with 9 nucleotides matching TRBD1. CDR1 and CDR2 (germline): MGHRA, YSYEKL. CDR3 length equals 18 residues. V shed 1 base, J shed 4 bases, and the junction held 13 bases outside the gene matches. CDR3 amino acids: CASSQVFFVGTGTYGYTF. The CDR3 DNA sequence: TGCGCCAGCAGCCAAGTATTTTTTGTGGGGACAGGGACCTATGGCTACACCTTC.

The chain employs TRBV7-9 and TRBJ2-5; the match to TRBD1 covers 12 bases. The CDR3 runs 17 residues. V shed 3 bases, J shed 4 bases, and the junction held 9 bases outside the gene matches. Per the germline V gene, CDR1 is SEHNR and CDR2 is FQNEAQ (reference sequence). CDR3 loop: CASSFGRDRGPGETQYF. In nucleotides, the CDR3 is TGTGCCAGCAGCTTTGGCCGGGACAGGGGGCCTGGAGAGACCCAGTACTTC.

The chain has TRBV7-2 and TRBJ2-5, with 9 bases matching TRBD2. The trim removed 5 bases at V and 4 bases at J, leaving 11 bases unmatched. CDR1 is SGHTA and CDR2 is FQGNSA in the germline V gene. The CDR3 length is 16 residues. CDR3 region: CASSPREGGGGETQYF. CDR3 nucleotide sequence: TGTGCCAGCAGCCCGCGGGAAGGCGGGGGGGGAGAGACCCAGTACTTC. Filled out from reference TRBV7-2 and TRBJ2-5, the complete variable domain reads GAGVSQSPSNKVTEKGKDVELRCDPISGHTALYWYRQSLGQGLEFLIYFQGNSAPDKSGLPSDRFSAERTGGSVSTLTIQRTQQEDSAVYLCASSPREGGGGETQYFGPGTRLLVL.

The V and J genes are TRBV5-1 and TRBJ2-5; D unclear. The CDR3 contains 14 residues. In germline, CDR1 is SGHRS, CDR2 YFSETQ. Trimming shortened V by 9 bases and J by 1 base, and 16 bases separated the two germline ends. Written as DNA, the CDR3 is TGCGCCACCCAGCAGGCCCCGTCCCAAGAGACCCAGTACTTC. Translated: CATQQAPSQETQYF.

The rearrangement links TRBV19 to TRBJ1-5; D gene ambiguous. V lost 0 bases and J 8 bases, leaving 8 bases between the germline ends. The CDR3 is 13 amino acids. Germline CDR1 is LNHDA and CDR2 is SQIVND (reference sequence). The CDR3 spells CASSIDRLEPQHF. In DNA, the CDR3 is TGTGCCAGTAGTATAGACCGTCTAGAGCCCCAGCATTTT.

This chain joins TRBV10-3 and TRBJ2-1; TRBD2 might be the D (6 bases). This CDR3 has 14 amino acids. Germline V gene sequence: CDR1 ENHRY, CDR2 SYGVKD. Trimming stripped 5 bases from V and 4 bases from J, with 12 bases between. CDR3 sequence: CAISFSGLYNEQFF. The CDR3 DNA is TGTGCCATCAGTTTTAGCGGACTATACAATGAGCAGTTCTTC.

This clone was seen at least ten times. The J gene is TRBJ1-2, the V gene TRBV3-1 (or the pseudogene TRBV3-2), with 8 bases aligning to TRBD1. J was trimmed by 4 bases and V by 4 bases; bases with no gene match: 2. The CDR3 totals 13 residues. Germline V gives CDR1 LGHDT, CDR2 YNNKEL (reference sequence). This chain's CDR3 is CASSRQGTYGYTF. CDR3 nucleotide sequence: TGTGCCAGCAGCCGACAGGGGACCTATGGCTACACCTTC.

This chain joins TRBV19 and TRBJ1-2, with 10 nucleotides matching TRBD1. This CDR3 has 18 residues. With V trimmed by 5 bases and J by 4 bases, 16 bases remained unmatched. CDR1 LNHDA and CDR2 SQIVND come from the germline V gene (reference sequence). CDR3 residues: CASSRQFTGTGVFYGYTF. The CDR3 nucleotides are TGTGCCAGTAGTCGACAATTTACCGGGACAGGGGTCTTCTATGGCTACACCTTC. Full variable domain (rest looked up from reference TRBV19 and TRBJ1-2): DGGITQSPKYLFRKEGQNVTLSCEQNLNHDAMYWYRQDPGQGLRLIYYSQIVNDFQKGDIAEGYSVSREKKESFPLTVTSAQKNPTAFYLCASSRQFTGTGVFYGYTFGSGTRLTVV.

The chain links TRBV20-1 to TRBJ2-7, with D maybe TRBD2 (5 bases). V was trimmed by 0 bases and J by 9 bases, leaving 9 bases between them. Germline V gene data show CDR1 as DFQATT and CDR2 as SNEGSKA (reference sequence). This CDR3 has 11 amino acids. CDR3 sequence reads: CSARDSAGQYF. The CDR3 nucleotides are TGCAGTGCTAGAGATTCGGCGGGGCAGTACTTC.

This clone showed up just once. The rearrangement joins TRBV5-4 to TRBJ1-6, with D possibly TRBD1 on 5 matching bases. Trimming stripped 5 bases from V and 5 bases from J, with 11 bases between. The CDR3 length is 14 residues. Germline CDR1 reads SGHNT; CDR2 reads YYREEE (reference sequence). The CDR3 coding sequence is TGTGCCAGCAGTCCCCCAGGGCATAATTCACCCCTCCACTTT. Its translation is CASSPPGHNSPLHF.

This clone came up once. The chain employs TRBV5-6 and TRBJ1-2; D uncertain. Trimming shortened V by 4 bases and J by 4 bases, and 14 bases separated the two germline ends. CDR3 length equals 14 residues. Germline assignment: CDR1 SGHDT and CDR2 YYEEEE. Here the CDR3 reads CASSTRLQPYGYTF. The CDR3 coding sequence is TGTGCCAGCAGCACCAGGTTACAACCCTATGGCTACACCTTC.

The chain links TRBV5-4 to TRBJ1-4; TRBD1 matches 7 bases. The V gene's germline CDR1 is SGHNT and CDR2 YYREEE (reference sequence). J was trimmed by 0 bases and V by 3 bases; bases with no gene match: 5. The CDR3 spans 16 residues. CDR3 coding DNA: TGTGCCAGCAGCTCCGGACAGGTGGCAACTAATGAAAAACTGTTTTTT. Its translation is CASSSGQVATNEKLFF.

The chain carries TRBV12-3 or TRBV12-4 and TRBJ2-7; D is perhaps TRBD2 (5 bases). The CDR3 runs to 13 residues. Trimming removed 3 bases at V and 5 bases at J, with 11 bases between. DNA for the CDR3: TGTGCCAGCAGTTTTAGGGAGTTCGACGAGCAGTACTTC. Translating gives CASSFREFDEQYF.

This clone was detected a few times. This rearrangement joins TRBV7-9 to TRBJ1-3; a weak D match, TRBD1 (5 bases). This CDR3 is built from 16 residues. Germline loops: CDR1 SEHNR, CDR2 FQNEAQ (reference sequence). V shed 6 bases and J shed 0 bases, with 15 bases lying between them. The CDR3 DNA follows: TGTGCCAGCAGACCTACCGACAGCTACTCTGGAAACACCATATATTTT. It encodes CASRPTDSYSGNTIYF.